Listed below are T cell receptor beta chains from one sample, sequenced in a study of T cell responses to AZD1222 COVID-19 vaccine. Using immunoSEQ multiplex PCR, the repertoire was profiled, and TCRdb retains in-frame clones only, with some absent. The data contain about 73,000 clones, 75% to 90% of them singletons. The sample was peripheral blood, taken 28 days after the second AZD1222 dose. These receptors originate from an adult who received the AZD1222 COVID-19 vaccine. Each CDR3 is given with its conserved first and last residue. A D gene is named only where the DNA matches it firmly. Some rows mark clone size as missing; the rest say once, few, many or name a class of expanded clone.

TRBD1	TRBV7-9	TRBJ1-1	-	TGTGCCAGCAGCGAGACCGGGGGACAGCCTGGGGTCTCTGAAGCTTTCTTT	CASSETGGQPGVSEAFF
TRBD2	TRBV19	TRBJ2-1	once	TGTGCCAGTAGTATACGAGGACTAGCGGGAGGGGTCTCCTACAATGAGCAGTTCTTC	CASSIRGLAGGVSYNEQFF
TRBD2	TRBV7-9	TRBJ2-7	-	TGTGCCAGCAGCTTATCGGGGGGGTACGAGCAGTACTTC	CASSLSGGYEQYF
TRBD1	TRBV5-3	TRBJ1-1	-	TGTGCCAGAAGGGGGACAGGGGGCGGCACTGAAGCTTTCTTT	CARRGTGGGTEAFF
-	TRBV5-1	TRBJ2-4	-	TGCGCCAGCAGCTTGGGGGCGGCGGCGGTCGCCAAAAACATTCAGTACTTC	CASSLGAAAVAKNIQYF
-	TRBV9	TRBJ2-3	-	TGTGCCAGCAGCGTCTTCCCGGGACCCGAGGCAGATACGCAGTATTTT	CASSVFPGPEADTQYF
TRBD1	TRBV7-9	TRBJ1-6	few	TGTGCCAGCAGCTTAGGGGGGACAGGGAGCTCACCCCTCCACTTT	CASSLGGTGSSPLHF
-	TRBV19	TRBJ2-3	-	TGTGCCAGTTCTCCAGGGCTCACAGATACGCAGTATTTT	CASSPGLTDTQYF
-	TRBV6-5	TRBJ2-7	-	TGTGCCAGCAGTCCAAGGGTTTGGGGAAACTACGAGCAGTACTTC	CASSPRVWGNYEQYF
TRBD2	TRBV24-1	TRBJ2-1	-	TGTGCCACCAGTGATTTACTAGCGGGAGATAAAAATGAGCAGTTCTTC	CATSDLLAGDKNEQFF
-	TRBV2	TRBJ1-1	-	TGTGCCAGCAGACCGGACTTGAACACTGAAGCTTTCTTT	CASRPDLNTEAFF
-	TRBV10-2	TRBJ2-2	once	TGCGCCAGCGGAGGGGGCACGGGCACCGGGGAGCTGTTTTTT	CASGGGTGTGELFF
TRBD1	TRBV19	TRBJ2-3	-	TGTGCCAGTAGTTCTGGGACAGGGGGCTTTTGGGATACGCAGTATTTT	CASSSGTGGFWDTQYF
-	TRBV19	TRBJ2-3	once	TGTGCCAGTAGTAGGGACAGGGGACTAGCGGCAGATACGCAGTATTTT	CASSRDRGLAADTQYF